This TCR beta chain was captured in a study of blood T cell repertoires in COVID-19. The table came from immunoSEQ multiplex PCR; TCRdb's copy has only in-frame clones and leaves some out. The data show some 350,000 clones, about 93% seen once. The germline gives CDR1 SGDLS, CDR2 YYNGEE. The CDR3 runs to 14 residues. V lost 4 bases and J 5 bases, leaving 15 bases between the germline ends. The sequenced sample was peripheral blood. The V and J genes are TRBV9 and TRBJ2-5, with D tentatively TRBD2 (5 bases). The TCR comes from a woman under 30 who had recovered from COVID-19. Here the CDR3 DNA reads TGTGCCAGCAGCCCTAGGGCCTCGGGGGAGACCCAGTACTTC. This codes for CASSPRASGETQYF.